This entry lists 26 T cell receptor beta chains sequenced from one sample in a study of blood T cell repertoires in COVID-19. Sequenced by immunoSEQ multiplex PCR; TCRdb stores in-frame clones only, minus some. The sample lists approximately 480,000 clones; about nine tenths were seen once. The sample taken for sequencing was PBMCs or T cells enriched from blood (not recorded which). These receptors came from a woman aged 18-29 years who had recovered from COVID-19.

A word on this clone: The same CDR3 is also encoded by other DNA sequences in this sample. This sequence joins TRBV5-1 and TRBJ1-1; 9 bases match TRBD1. Germline trimming cut 4 bases from V and 5 bases from J; bases unmatched to any gene: 6. The CDR3 consists of 14 residues. In germline, CDR1 is SGHRS, CDR2 YFSETQ. CDR3 sequence: CASSLGQGRTEAFF. CDR3 coding DNA: TGCGCCAGCAGCCTGGGACAGGGTCGGACTGAAGCTTTCTTT.

This clone was detected only once. CDR3 bases: TGCGCCAGCAGTGAGATACCAGGGGGGAACACTGAAGCTTTCTTT. It yields the protein CASSEIPGGNTEAFF. V and J are TRBV10-2 and TRBJ1-1; 7 nucleotides align to TRBD1. The CDR3 extends over 15 amino acids. Trimming at V came to 2 bases and at J to 1 base, leaving 4 bases not matched to a gene. The germline V gene has CDR1 WSHSY and CDR2 SAAADI.

This clone turned up a few times. The chain uses TRBV6-2 or TRBV6-3 and TRBJ2-7; 7 bases align to TRBD1. This CDR3 is 13 amino acids long. V was clipped by 0 bases and J by 6 bases; unmatched bases: 2. CDR1 and CDR2 (germline): MNHEY, SVGEGT. The CDR3 nucleotides are TGTGCCAGCAGTTACTCAAGGGGGCTCGAGCAGTACTTC. Translation: CASSYSRGLEQYF.

The chain links TRBV7-2 to TRBJ1-1; 8 bases are shared with TRBD1. Germline V gives CDR1 SGHTA, CDR2 FQGNSA. This CDR3 comprises 13 residues. Trimming at V came to 11 bases and at J to 6 bases, leaving 11 bases not matched to a gene. In DNA form, the CDR3 reads TGTGCCGTTTCCGACAGGGGCGCCCCTGAAGCTTTCTTT. This codes for CAVSDRGAPEAFF.

This clone was picked up a small number of times. The CDR3 loop is CASSFPGGDGYTF. The CDR3 coding sequence is TGTGCCAGCAGCTTCCCAGGGGGAGATGGCTACACCTTC. This chain connects TRBV7-3 to TRBJ1-2; 7 bases are a match to TRBD1. Germline V gene data show CDR1 as SGHTA and CDR2 as FQGTGA. V was pared by 3 bases and J by 6 bases, with 4 bases of the junction left unmatched. The CDR3 has 13 amino acids. The variable domain in full, completed from reference TRBV7-3 and TRBJ1-2, reads GAGVSQTPSNKVTEKGKYVELRCDPISGHTALYWYRQSLGQGPEFLIYFQGTGAADDSGLPNDRFFAVRPEGSVSTLKIQRTERGDSAVYLCASSFPGGDGYTFGSGTRLTVV.

This rearrangement joins TRBV19 to TRBJ1-2; D might be TRBD1 (6 bases). In germline, CDR1 is LNHDA, CDR2 SQIVND (reference sequence). V was pared by 8 bases and J by 2 bases, with 12 bases between. CDR3 length equals 13 residues. The CDR3 nucleotides are TGTGCCAGTCAGGACAGCCTAAACTATGGCTACACCTTC. Translating it yields CASQDSLNYGYTF.

The chain employs TRBV5-1 and TRBJ2-7; D is possibly TRBD1 (6 bases). Germline loops: CDR1 SGHRS, CDR2 YFSETQ. Trimming left V 3 bases short and J 9 bases short, with 16 bases between. This CDR3 has 13 residues. The CDR3 loop reads CASSWDIGGGQYF. CDR3 DNA: TGCGCCAGCAGCTGGGACATAGGCGGCGGGCAGTACTTC.

The chain is built from TRBV7-8 and TRBJ1-1; possibly TRBD1 for D (5 bases). The CDR3 covers 14 residues. The germline gives CDR1 SGHVS, CDR2 FQNEAQ. V was pared by 8 bases and J by 0 bases, with 13 bases between. In nucleotides, the CDR3 is TGTGCCAGCTTTCGAGACAGCATGAACACTGAAGCTTTCTTT. It codes for CASFRDSMNTEAFF.

The rearrangement links TRBV2 to TRBJ1-2, with D unclear. This CDR3 is 16 amino acids long. Germline lookup yields CDR1 SNHLY and CDR2 FYNNEI. V was pared by 4 bases and J by 4 bases, with 19 bases between. DNA of the CDR3: TGTGCCAGCAGTGTTATTAGCCTCGAGGGTCTCTATGGCTACACCTTC. Translation: CASSVISLEGLYGYTF.

The CDR3 nucleotides are TGCGCCAGCAGAGGGTGGACCGGGCAGGGCGAGCAGTACTTC. Translated: CASRGWTGQGEQYF. This chain links TRBV5-1 with TRBJ2-7; TRBD1 might be the D (5 bases). V was cut by 5 bases and J by 6 bases, with 18 bases left in between. Germline CDR1 and CDR2: SGHRS and YFSETQ. The CDR3 spans 14 residues.

The chain couples TRBV5-4 to TRBJ1-5, with a weak D call TRBD1 (5 bases). The V gene's germline CDR1 is SGHNT and CDR2 YYREEE (reference sequence). The CDR3 is 16 residues long. The V gene lost 0 bases and the J gene lost 1 base, with 11 bases spanning the gap. CDR3 sequence: CASSLGGDISNQPQHF. The DNA of the CDR3 is TGTGCCAGCAGCTTGGGGGGGGATATAAGCAATCAGCCCCAGCATTTT.

This clone was seen only once. The chain couples TRBV30 to TRBJ1-2; no firm D call. The germline V gene has CDR1 GTSNPN and CDR2 SVGIG (reference sequence). This CDR3 comprises 13 residues. V shed 0 bases and J shed 8 bases, with 13 bases lying between them. CDR3 protein: CAWSVRREGGYTF. The CDR3 DNA follows: TGTGCCTGGAGTGTACGGAGGGAGGGAGGCTACACCTTC. The complete variable domain, with remaining parts taken from reference TRBV30 and TRBJ1-2, reads SQTIHQWPATLVQPVGSPLSLECTVEGTSNPNLYWYRQAAGRGLQLLFYSVGIGQISSEVPQNLSASRPQDRQFILSSKKLLLSDSGFYLCAWSVRREGGYTFGSGTRLTVV.

This sequence joins TRBV19 and TRBJ1-5; 8 positions agree with TRBD1. The germline gives CDR1 LNHDA, CDR2 SQIVND (reference sequence). The CDR3 sequence is 15 residues long. V was clipped by 3 bases and J by 7 bases; unmatched bases: 8. The chain's CDR3 is CASSIPGQGMQPQHF. The CDR3 DNA sequence: TGTGCCAGTAGTATTCCCGGACAGGGCATGCAGCCCCAGCATTTT.

This chain joins TRBV20-1 and TRBJ2-6; 11 bases agree with TRBD1. Germline trimming cut 3 bases from V and 0 bases from J; bases unmatched to any gene: 1. Germline-derived CDR1 and CDR2 are DFQATT and SNEGSKA (reference sequence). The CDR3 is 16 amino acids. CDR3 amino acids: CSASGTGGSGANVLTF. CDR3 sequence (DNA): TGCAGTGCTAGTGGGACAGGGGGCTCTGGGGCCAACGTCCTGACTTTC.

This clone was seen more than once but under ten times. The V gene is TRBV30, the J gene TRBJ1-6, with 7 bases that match TRBD1. The CDR3 runs to 11 residues. J gave up 15 bases and V 4 bases, and 6 bases lay outside the gene matches. CDR1 is GTSNPN, CDR2 SVGIG, per germline (reference sequence). CDR3 region: CAWTGGTNLHF. CDR3 DNA: TGTGCCTGGACAGGGGGAACGAACCTCCACTTT.

V and J are TRBV5-1 and TRBJ2-1; 7 positions match TRBD2. Germline CDR1 reads SGHRS; CDR2 reads YFSETQ. Unmatched junction bases numbered 8, after V lost 0 bases and J lost 2 bases. The CDR3 contains 17 residues. CDR3: CASSLAVVAGAYNEQFF. The CDR3 DNA follows: TGCGCCAGCAGCTTGGCGGTAGTGGCGGGGGCCTACAATGAGCAGTTCTTC.

The chain recombines TRBV3-1 (or the pseudogene TRBV3-2) with TRBJ1-1; maybe TRBD1 (6 bases). This CDR3 is 12 amino acids long. In germline, CDR1 is LGHDT, CDR2 YNNKEL (reference sequence). V was trimmed by 8 bases and J by 6 bases, leaving 13 bases between them. Here the CDR3 reads CASGQLAAEAFF. The CDR3 DNA is TGTGCCAGCGGACAGTTGGCGGCTGAAGCTTTCTTT.

V and J are TRBV12-3 or TRBV12-4 and TRBJ2-7; D uncertain. The CDR3 extends over 13 amino acids. The ends were cut back, 5 bases at V and 4 bases at J, with 12 bases in the middle. CDR3 coding DNA: TGTGCCAGCAGTCTATCGACTGGATACGAGCAGTACTTC. This encodes CASSLSTGYEQYF.

The V call is TRBV6-5, the J call TRBJ2-1, with TRBD2 matching over 7 bases. V trimming: 4 bases; J trimming: 4 bases; junction bases outside the gene matches: 10. In germline, CDR1 is MNHEY, CDR2 SVGAGI. CDR3 length: 16 amino acids. CDR3 DNA: TGTGCCAGCAGTTCCCCCCGGGGGGAGAGGTACAATGAGCAGTTCTTC. Its protein product is CASSSPRGERYNEQFF.

This chain joins TRBV12-3 or TRBV12-4 and TRBJ2-2; D unclear. This CDR3 is 13 amino acids long. V was pared by 3 bases and J by 7 bases, with 9 bases between. CDR3: CASSFLSGGELFF. For the CDR3, the DNA is TGTGCCAGCAGTTTCCTTTCGGGCGGGGAGCTGTTTTTT.

The V and J genes are TRBV29-1 and TRBJ2-1; no clear D gene. Germline loops: CDR1 SQVTM, CDR2 ANQGSEA. The CDR3 totals 14 residues. V lost 3 bases, J lost 0 bases, and 9 bases lay in between. The CDR3, as DNA: TGCAGCGTTGAGCGTCCGAGCTCCTACAATGAGCAGTTCTTC. Its translation: CSVERPSSYNEQFF.

The V and J genes are TRBV3-1 (or the pseudogene TRBV3-2) and TRBJ1-1, with a tentative D call TRBD1 (5 bases). This CDR3 is built from 14 residues. Trimming left V 0 bases short and J 5 bases short, with 10 bases between. From germline, CDR1 is LGHDT and CDR2 YNNKEL (reference sequence). The CDR3 nucleotides read TGTGCCAGCAGCCAAGATCATTCAGGGACTGAAGCTTTCTTT. Translated, it gives CASSQDHSGTEAFF.

This sequence joins TRBV7-9 and TRBJ1-2; unclear D gene. Germline V gene lookup returns CDR1 SEHNR and CDR2 FQNEAQ (reference sequence). CDR3 length: 14 residues. Trimming shortened V by 1 base and J by 1 base, and 7 bases separated the two germline ends. The CDR3 reads CASSLGADNYGYTF. CDR3 DNA sequence: TGTGCCAGCAGCTTAGGGGCAGATAACTATGGCTACACCTTC.

V and J are TRBV3-1 (or the pseudogene TRBV3-2) and TRBJ2-7; D unresolved. Between the trimmed V and J ends, which lost 1 base and 4 bases, there was a span of 8 bases. Germline V gives CDR1 LGHDT, CDR2 YNNKEL (reference sequence). This CDR3 comprises 13 residues. Written as DNA, the CDR3 is TGTGCCAGCAGCCAAGTTGCGGCATACGAGCAGTACTTC. As protein: CASSQVAAYEQYF.

This clone was observed a few times. The chain couples TRBV5-1 to TRBJ1-3, with 11 bases that match TRBD1. Per the germline V gene, CDR1 is SGHRS and CDR2 is YFSETQ. The CDR3 totals 15 residues. The trim removed 4 bases at V and 4 bases at J, leaving 4 bases unmatched. The CDR3 DNA reads TGCGCCAGCAGCGGACAGGGGGCGCGGGGAAACACCATATATTTT. Translating gives CASSGQGARGNTIYF.

The genes are TRBV28 and TRBJ2-1, with TRBD2 identical over 9 bases. Trimming cost V 6 bases and J 4 bases; bases outside gene matches: 10. The CDR3 loop spans 16 amino acids. Germline V gene data show CDR1 as MDHEN and CDR2 as SYDVKM. The CDR3 is CASSQISGGRYNEQFF. CDR3 nucleotide sequence: TGTGCCAGCAGCCAAATCAGCGGGGGGCGTTACAATGAGCAGTTCTTC. Combining the CDR3 with reference TRBV28 and TRBJ2-1 gives the whole variable domain DVKVTQSSRYLVKRTGEKVFLECVQDMDHENMFWYRQDPGLGLRLIYFSYDVKMKEKGDIPEGYSVSREKKERFSLILESASTNQTSMYLCASSQISGGRYNEQFFGPGTRLTVL.